The 9 T cell receptor beta chains below were found in one sample sequenced in a study of OX40 agonist ivuxolimab in advanced cancers. Using immunoSEQ multiplex PCR, the repertoire was profiled, and TCRdb retains in-frame clones only, with some absent. The sample contains about 77,000 clones, 87% of which appear only once. The source material was CD4+ or CD8+ T cells sorted from blood, sampled in a trial of the OX40 agonist ivuxolimab. The receptors here all came from an adult with an advanced solid tumor such as melanoma, head and neck, liver or kidney cancer.

The chain joins TRBV19 to TRBJ2-3, with D hard to call. Trimming took off 3 bases at V and 6 bases at J, with 10 bases between the two ends. This CDR3 contains 13 residues. Germline CDR1 is LNHDA and CDR2 is SQIVND (reference sequence). Written as DNA, the CDR3 is TGTGCCAGTAGTATGACCCTGGCGGATACGCAGTATTTT. Amino acids: CASSMTLADTQYF.

Comment on this clone: Sequence at one end of the junction differs from germline and may be a read error. The chain carries TRBV14 and TRBJ1-1, with a tentative D call TRBD1 (5 bases). CDR1 is SGHDN, CDR2 FVKESK, per germline. This CDR3 comprises 14 residues. CDR3 region: CASSQERGAARRNF. CDR3 in DNA: TGTGCCAGCAGCCAAGAGCGAGGGGCCGCGAGGAGGAATTTT.

V usage is TRBV5-6 and J usage is TRBJ2-5, with unresolved D. V was clipped by 0 bases and J by 5 bases, with 2 bases between them. The CDR3 loop spans 11 amino acids. Germline lookup yields CDR1 SGHDT and CDR2 YYEEEE. The CDR3 DNA reads as TGTGCCAGCAGCTTGGACGAGACCCAGTACTTC. It translates to CASSLDETQYF.

The chain links TRBV28 to TRBJ1-6, with D possibly matching TRBD1 (5 bases). Trimming cost V 6 bases and J 4 bases, with 10 bases left between them. CDR3 length: 14 amino acids. Germline-derived CDR1 and CDR2 are MDHEN and SYDVKM. In nucleotides, the CDR3 is TGTGCCAGCAGGGTCGGGGGGTATAATTCACCCCTCCACTTT. This codes for CASRVGGYNSPLHF.

This clone was seen just once. The rearrangement joins TRBV9 to TRBJ1-4; D remains unclear. Trimming shortened V by 0 bases and J by 7 bases, and 7 bases separated the two germline ends. The CDR3 has 13 residues. The germline V gene encodes CDR1 SGDLS and CDR2 YYNGEE. CDR3 nucleotide sequence: TGTGCCAGCAGCGTAGGACGAGGTGAAAAACTGTTTTTT. This translates into CASSVGRGEKLFF.

The rearrangement links TRBV21-1 to TRBJ1-1; no DNA check was done on the table's D call, TRBD1. TRBV21-1 is marked as a pseudogene. The CDR3 has 17 amino acids. The CDR3 protein is CASSPARQGHMNTEAFF. CDR3 coding DNA: TGTGCCAGCAGCCCGGCAAGACAGGGGCACATGAACACTGAAGCTTTCTTT.

The chain couples TRBV19 to TRBJ2-3; D gene ambiguous. This CDR3 has 14 residues. CDR1 is LNHDA, CDR2 SQIVND, per germline (reference sequence). Trimming took off 3 bases at V and 7 bases at J, with 14 bases between the two ends. As DNA, the CDR3 is TGTGCCAGTAGTATTGGCCCGATCGGATATACGCAGTATTTT. Amino acid sequence: CASSIGPIGYTQYF.

The CDR3 DNA sequence: TGTGCCAGCAGTTTGAGGACGGGGGACGAGCAGTACTTC. It specifies CASSLRTGDEQYF. The chain employs TRBV27 and TRBJ2-7, with D tentatively TRBD2 (6 bases). There are 13 residues in the CDR3. Trimming shortened V by 3 bases and J by 5 bases, and 11 bases separated the two germline ends. Germline CDR1 and CDR2: MNHEY and SMNVEV (reference sequence).

This chain uses TRBV28 with TRBJ1-2; D gene uncertain. CDR1 is MDHEN, CDR2 SYDVKM, per germline. Trimming took 8 bases from V and 8 from J, leaving 9 bases between them. The CDR3 is made up of 10 amino acids. CDR3 nucleotide sequence: TGTGCCAGCTCATCTGGCGGCTACACCTTC. This gives the protein CASSSGGYTF.